The 17 T cell receptor beta chains below were found in one sample sequenced in a study of T-cell reconstitution after alpha-beta-depleted transplantation in children. For TCRbeta, the library was prepared with unique molecular identifiers. TCRdb redid the calling of the PCR reads with MiXCR, one entry per CDR3 protein. Among roughly 180,000 distinct CDR3 sequences listed, approximately 12% were seen once. The sequencing used PBMCs, collected before TCRalphabeta/CD19-depleted stem cell transplant. These TCRs come from a boy between 2 and 10 years old with acute myeloid leukemia, due to receive a stem cell transplant.

This clonotype has ten or more counts. The CDR3 loop reads CSARKTGITDTQYF. CDR3 bases: TGCAGTGCTAGGAAGACAGGAATCACAGATACGCAGTATTTT. V is TRBV20-1 and J is TRBJ2-3, with D perhaps TRBD1 (6 bases). The CDR3 spans 14 residues. From germline, CDR1 is DFQATT and CDR2 SNEGSKA (reference sequence). V lost 3 bases and J 2 bases, leaving 12 bases between the germline ends.

Ten or more counts support this clonotype. J is TRBJ2-2 and V is TRBV7-3; D gene ambiguous. The V and J ends lost 3 bases and 7 bases respectively, with 3 bases between them. Germline CDR1 SGHTA, CDR2 FQGTGA. This CDR3 region has 11 residues. The chain's CDR3 is CASSFGGELFF. CDR3 DNA sequence: TGTGCCAGCAGCTTTGGCGGGGAGCTGTTTTTT.

The V gene is TRBV20-1, the J gene TRBJ2-3; D is ambiguous. The germline CDR1 and CDR2 sequences are DFQATT and SNEGSKA (reference sequence). Between the trimmed V and J ends, which lost 7 bases and 1 base, there was a span of 12 bases. The CDR3 length is 13 residues. The CDR3 DNA reads as TGCAGTGTTAAAAAGACTGGCACAGATACGCAGTATTTT. Amino acid sequence: CSVKKTGTDTQYF.

In its sample, this clonotype was seen many times. This chain connects TRBV9 to TRBJ2-1; 7 positions agree with TRBD2. Trimming at V came to 2 bases and at J to 6 bases, leaving 5 bases not matched to a gene. Germline values: CDR1 SGDLS, CDR2 YYNGEE. The CDR3 covers 14 residues. CDR3 protein: CASSVGGRGNEQFF. The CDR3 coding sequence is TGTGCCAGCAGCGTGGGGGGGAGGGGCAATGAGCAGTTCTTC. The variable domain in full, with the rest retrieved from reference TRBV9 and TRBJ2-1, is DSGVTQTPKHLITATGQRVTLRCSPRSGDLSVYWYQQSLDQGLQFLIQYYNGEERAKGNILERFSAQQFPDLHSELNLSSLELGDSALYFCASSVGGRGNEQFFGPGTRLTVL.

J is TRBJ2-3 and V is TRBV12-3 or TRBV12-4, with no clear D. The CDR3 consists of 13 residues. V shed 7 bases and J shed 3 bases, with 11 bases lying between them. The CDR3 DNA reads TGTGCCAGCACCTTGGGGTTTACAGATACGCAGTATTTT. Translating gives CASTLGFTDTQYF.

This clonotype was picked up many times. This chain joins TRBV7-2 and TRBJ1-5, with D unclear. Germline CDR1 and CDR2: SGHTA and FQGNSA. CDR3 length equals 13 residues. V was trimmed by 5 bases and J by 0 bases, leaving 5 bases between them. DNA for the CDR3: TGTGCCAGCAGCAAGAATAGCAATCAGCCCCAGCATTTT. As protein: CASSKNSNQPQHF.

In this sample, this clonotype turned up a few times. The gene calls are TRBV28 and TRBJ2-7; no firm D call. Germline lookup yields CDR1 MDHEN and CDR2 SYDVKM. The V gene lost 6 bases and the J gene lost 7 bases, with 16 bases spanning the gap. The CDR3 loop spans 13 amino acids. The CDR3 loop is CASSGPMVWEQYF. CDR3 coding DNA: TGTGCCAGCAGCGGACCTATGGTATGGGAGCAGTACTTC.

In its sample, this clonotype was seen a few times. The chain employs TRBV3-1 and TRBJ2-3; no clear D gene. Germline V gene lookup returns CDR1 LGHDT and CDR2 YNNKEL (reference sequence). The ends were cut back, 0 bases at V and 2 bases at J, with 3 bases in the middle. The length of the CDR3 is 13 residues. The CDR3 is CASSQDFTDTQYF. CDR3 nucleotides: TGTGCCAGCAGCCAAGATTTCACAGATACGCAGTATTTT.

The CDR3 DNA reads TGTGCCTGGAGTGTACTAAGAGATACGCAGTATTTT. Translating it yields CAWSVLRDTQYF. The chain uses TRBV30 and TRBJ2-3; D unresolved. Germline CDR1 is GTSNPN and CDR2 is SVGIG (reference sequence). Trimming shortened V by 0 bases and J by 5 bases, and 6 bases separated the two germline ends. There are 12 residues in the CDR3. Full variable domain (missing parts from reference TRBV30 and TRBJ2-3): SQTIHQWPATLVQPVGSPLSLECTVEGTSNPNLYWYRQAAGRGLQLLFYSVGIGQISSEVPQNLSASRPQDRQFILSSKKLLLSDSGFYLCAWSVLRDTQYFGPGTRLTVL.

The table lists this clonotype with many counts. The rearrangement links TRBV4-1 to TRBJ1-6, with D tentatively TRBD1 (6 bases). The V gene lost 0 bases and the J gene lost 12 bases, with 9 bases spanning the gap. The germline V gene encodes CDR1 MGHRA and CDR2 YSYEKL. This CDR3 contains 13 residues. In DNA form, the CDR3 reads TGCGCCAGCAGCCAAGAAGGGGGGAAACCCCTCCACTTT. Translating gives CASSQEGGKPLHF.

This clonotype was counted many times. This CDR3 is CASSVVAGGVPDTEAFF. DNA of the CDR3: TGTGCCAGCAGCGTCGTCGCAGGGGGAGTCCCCGACACTGAAGCTTTCTTT. The rearrangement uses TRBV3-1 and TRBJ1-1; TRBD1 matches 7 bases. Germline V gene data show CDR1 as LGHDT and CDR2 as YNNKEL (reference sequence). With V trimmed by 5 bases and J by 3 bases, 15 bases remained unmatched. The CDR3 is 17 amino acids.

This clonotype appeared many times. The chain couples TRBV6-1 to TRBJ1-1; the D is unclear. The CDR3 runs 14 residues. Germline CDR1 is MNHNS and CDR2 is SASEGT. V was trimmed by 4 bases and J by 2 bases, leaving 11 bases between them. This CDR3 reads CASSGRQTNTEAFF. CDR3 DNA: TGTGCCAGCAGTGGACGACAAACTAACACTGAAGCTTTCTTT.

This clonotype is medium-sized by share. This chain uses TRBV28 with TRBJ2-7; D gene ambiguous. Per germline, CDR1 MDHEN and CDR2 SYDVKM. V was shortened by 2 bases and J by 2 bases, with 10 bases between the two germline ends. The CDR3 length is 14 residues. The CDR3 reads CASSLLQPPYEQYF. Written as DNA, the CDR3 is TGTGCCAGCAGTTTACTACAGCCCCCCTACGAGCAGTACTTC.

This clonotype has at least ten counts. Sequence at one end of the junction differs from germline and may be a read error. The chain recombines TRBV29-1 with TRBJ1-4; perhaps TRBD1 as D (6 bases). The germline CDR1 and CDR2 sequences are SQVTM and ANQGSEA. The CDR3 runs 13 residues. This CDR3 is CSVEPRQDRIQIF. The CDR3 DNA follows: TGCAGCGTTGAACCACGACAGGACCGAATACAGATTTTT.

This clonotype has at least ten counts. The chain recombines TRBV11-2 with TRBJ2-6, with no clear D. This CDR3 region has 15 residues. CDR1 and CDR2 (germline): SGHAT, FQNNGV. Trimming left V 8 bases short and J 0 bases short, with 11 bases between. As DNA, the CDR3 is TGTGCCAGCGCCCGTCCCGGCTCTGGGGCCAACGTCCTGACTTTC. Its protein is CASARPGSGANVLTF. Full variable domain (missing parts from reference TRBV11-2 and TRBJ2-6): EAGVAQSPRYKIIEKRQSVAFWCNPISGHATLYWYQQILGQGPKLLIQFQNNGVVDDSQLPKDRFSAERLKGVDSTLKIQPAKLEDSAVYLCASARPGSGANVLTFGAGSRLTVL.

About this clonotype itself: It may be a read error: a sequence one base away is much more abundant. V and J are TRBV11-2 and TRBJ2-7; D possibly corresponds to TRBD2 (5 bases). This CDR3 is 14 amino acids long. Germline CDR1 and CDR2: SGHAT and FQNNGV. The CDR3 nucleotides read TGTGCCAGCAGCGTTACGGGAAACGCCTACGAGCATTACTTC. It codes for CASSVTGNAYEHYF.

This clonotype was recorded at least ten times. The chain couples TRBV20-1 to TRBJ1-2; D unresolved. CDR1 and CDR2 (germline): DFQATT, SNEGSKA (reference sequence). The CDR3 has 14 amino acids. V shed 0 bases and J shed 0 bases, with 8 bases lying between them. The CDR3 protein is CSAREVGANYGYTF. The CDR3 DNA sequence: TGCAGTGCTAGAGAAGTTGGAGCTAACTATGGCTACACCTTC.